This entry describes one TCR beta chain. This may be a read error: a much more frequent sequence differs by one nucleotide. Individual cDNA molecules were tagged with unique molecular identifiers, the study reported. TCRdb passed the 5' RACE reads through MiXCR, listing each CDR3 protein once. The sample has roughly 100,000 distinct CDR3 sequences; about an eighth are singletons. Germline assignment: CDR1 SGDLS and CDR2 YYNGEE. CDR3 size: 14 residues. The record originates from a study of early T cells in non-severe SARS-CoV-2 infection. Study details: Sequencing input comprised bulk RNA from unsorted whole blood; chain pairing was not available.

The source of this sequence is an adult who was a healthcare worker with PCR-confirmed SARS-CoV-2 infection or an uninfected control (not recorded which). Sequencing was carried out using whole blood. The chain combines TRBV9 with TRBJ1-3; unclear D gene. This CDR3 reads CATSVEVSGNTIYF. CDR3 nucleotide sequence: TGTGCCACCAGCGTAGAGGTCTCTGGAAACACCATATATTTT.